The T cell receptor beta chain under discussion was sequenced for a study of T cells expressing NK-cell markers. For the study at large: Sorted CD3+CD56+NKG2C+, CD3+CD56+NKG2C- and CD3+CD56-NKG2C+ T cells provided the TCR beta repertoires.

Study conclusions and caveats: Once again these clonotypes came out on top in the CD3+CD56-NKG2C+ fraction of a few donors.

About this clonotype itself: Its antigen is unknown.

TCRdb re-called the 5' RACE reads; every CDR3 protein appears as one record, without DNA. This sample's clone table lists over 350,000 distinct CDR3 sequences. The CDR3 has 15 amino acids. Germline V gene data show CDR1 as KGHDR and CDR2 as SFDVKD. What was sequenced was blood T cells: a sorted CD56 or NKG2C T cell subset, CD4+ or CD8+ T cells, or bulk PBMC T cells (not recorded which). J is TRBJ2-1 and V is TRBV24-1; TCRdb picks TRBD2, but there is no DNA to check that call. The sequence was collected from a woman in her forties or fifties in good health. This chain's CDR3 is CATSDLSAGNNEQFF.